This record concerns one TCR beta chain sequence. V shed 8 bases and J 2 bases; nucleotides not matched to a gene: 2. The CDR3 totals 13 residues. This sample was taken from a study of blood T cell repertoires in COVID-19. The data were produced by immunoSEQ multiplex PCR, yet TCRdb's version contains in-frame clones alone and is incomplete. This sample yields tens of thousands of clones, of which about 80% are seen a single time; more than 4% belongs to the top ten. The V gene is TRBV12-3 or TRBV12-4, the J gene TRBJ1-2; the match to TRBD1 covers 10 bases. Sequences were obtained from peripheral blood. The source is a woman between 65 and 79 years old with acute or convalescent COVID-19. This CDR3 is CASGDRGNYGYTF. DNA for the CDR3: TGTGCCAGCGGGGACAGGGGAAACTATGGCTACACCTTC.